This T cell receptor (beta chain) appears in the sequencing data of a study of cytomegalovirus exposure and HLA in healthy donors. Study results and limitations: Most TCR sequences were seen very rarely across donors, but some public TCRs occurred in many.

Worth noting for this clone: Its antigen is not identified.

60 Vbeta and 13 Jbeta primers were used in PCR. The protocol was immunoSEQ multiplex PCR, while the TCRdb copy is restricted to in-frame clones and leaves out a portion. The repertoire holds tens of thousands of clones, with approximately 82% as singletons. Germline lookup yields CDR1 SGHRS and CDR2 YFSETQ. Unmatched junction bases numbered 11, after V lost 4 bases and J lost 3 bases. This CDR3 is 16 amino acids long. This TCR came from a man in his 70s in good health and CMV-seropositive. The chain uses TRBV5-1 and TRBJ2-7, with 9 bases fitting TRBD2. Sequencing was carried out using PBMCs. The CDR3 spells CASSRFEAGGLYEQYF. CDR3 sequence (DNA): TGCGCCAGCAGCCGTTTTGAGGCGGGAGGGCTCTACGAGCAGTACTTC.